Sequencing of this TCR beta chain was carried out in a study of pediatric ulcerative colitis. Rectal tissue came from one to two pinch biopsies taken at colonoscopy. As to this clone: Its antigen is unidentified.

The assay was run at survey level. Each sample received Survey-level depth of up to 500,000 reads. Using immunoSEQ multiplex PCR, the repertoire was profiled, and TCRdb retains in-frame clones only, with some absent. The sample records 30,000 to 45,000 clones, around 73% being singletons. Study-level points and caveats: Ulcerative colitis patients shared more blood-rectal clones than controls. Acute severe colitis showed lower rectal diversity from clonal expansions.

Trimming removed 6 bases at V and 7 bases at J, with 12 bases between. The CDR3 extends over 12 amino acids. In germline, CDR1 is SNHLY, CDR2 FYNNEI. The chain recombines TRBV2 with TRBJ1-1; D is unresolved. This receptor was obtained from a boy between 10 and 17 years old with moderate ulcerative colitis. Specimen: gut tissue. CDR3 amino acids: CASRDRKFEAFF. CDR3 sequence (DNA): TGTGCCAGCAGGGACCGCAAATTTGAAGCTTTCTTT.